These T cell receptor beta chains were read from a single sample in a study of beta chain features in type 1 diabetes. Sequencing used immunoSEQ multiplex PCR; TCRdb keeps in-frame clones, though not all of them. The repertoire includes about 370,000 clones, roughly 16% of them detected once, and about 0.019% sits in the top ten. The sample was naive CD4+ T cells from blood. Receptor source: a woman in her late teens or twenties in good health. CDR3s include the opening cysteine and the closing phenylalanine or tryptophan.

>TRBV7-6|TRBJ2-5
CASSSEPGQGETQYF
>TRBV14|TRBJ2-1
CASSQLGMKDEQFF
>TRBV29-1|TRBJ2-5
CSGARQGMETQYF
>TRBV30|TRBJ2-5
CAWSAAGGPKTQYF
>TRBV5-1|TRBJ1-1
CASSLEGRAFF
>TRBV29-1|TRBJ2-1
CSVAEAVNEQFF
>TRBV28|TRBJ2-3
CASREAGAGTDTQYF
>TRBV20-1|TRBJ2-3
CSARKSPAQYF
>TRBV9|TRBJ2-2
CASSVGPKRDTGELFF
>TRBV4-1|TRBJ2-1
CASSQDRRTQGNEQFF
>TRBV2|TRBJ1-1
CASAATGLTEAFF
>TRBV4-3|TRBJ2-5
CASSQGVGAGGETQYF
>TRBV28|TRBJ1-1
CASSLRQGRKMNTEAFF
>TRBV7-2|TRBJ2-2
CASSQGTSGNGGELFF
>TRBV19|TRBJ2-7
CASSMDSGTTYEQYF
>TRBV5-1|TRBJ2-3
CASSLGGDNTQYF
>TRBV11-3|TRBJ2-7
CASRTAGEDEQYF
>TRBV29-1|TRBJ1-2
CSGGGRANYGYTF
>TRBV30|TRBJ2-1
CAWSLLTGLAGNEQFF
>TRBV7-9|TRBJ1-3
CASRARQGWGDTIYF